This T cell receptor (beta chain) was observed in a study of spatial heterogeneity in lung cancer. Study-wide context: Compared with alpha-chain sequences, beta-chain sequences were consistently detected in greater numbers.

Study-wide results and caveats: The number of expanded tumor alpha and beta chains correlated with mutation number.

About this clonotype: Its cognate antigen is unknown.

CDR3 length: 14 amino acids. The germline V gene has CDR1 SQVTM and CDR2 ANQGSEA. With 5 bases clipped from V and 5 bases from J, the junction kept 8 bases outside the gene matches. The presence of a unique molecular identifier marked each TCR cDNA molecule. One entry per CDR3 protein, called by TCRdb with MiXCR from the 5' RACE reads. The table includes about 13,000 distinct CDR3 sequences, around 3.1% detected once. Time point specified: sample taken at primary tumor resection. Whole RNA was taken from tumor, nontumor lung or frozen PBMC; it was then sequenced unsorted. The rearrangement joins TRBV29-1 to TRBJ2-2; 7 nucleotides match TRBD2. The sequencing used lung tumor tissue, collected at surgery. This sequence was found in a male donor with early-stage non-small cell lung cancer. This CDR3 is CSVRLAGVTGELFF. CDR3 DNA: TGCAGCGTTCGATTAGCGGGCGTAACCGGGGAGCTGTTTTTT.